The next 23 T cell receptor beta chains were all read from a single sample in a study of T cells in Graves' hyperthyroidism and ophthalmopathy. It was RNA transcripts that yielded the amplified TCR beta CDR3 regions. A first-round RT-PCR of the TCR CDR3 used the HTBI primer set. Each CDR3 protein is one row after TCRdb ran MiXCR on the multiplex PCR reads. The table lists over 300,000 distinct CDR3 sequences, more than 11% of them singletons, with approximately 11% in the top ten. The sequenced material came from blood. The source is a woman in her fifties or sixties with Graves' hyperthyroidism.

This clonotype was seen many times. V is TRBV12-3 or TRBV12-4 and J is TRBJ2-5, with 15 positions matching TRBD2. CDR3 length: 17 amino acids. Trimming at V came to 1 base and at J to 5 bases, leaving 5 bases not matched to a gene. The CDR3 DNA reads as TGTGCCAGCAGTTTAGTCGGACTAGCGGGAGGGAGGGAGACCCAGTACTTC. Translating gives CASSLVGLAGGRETQYF.

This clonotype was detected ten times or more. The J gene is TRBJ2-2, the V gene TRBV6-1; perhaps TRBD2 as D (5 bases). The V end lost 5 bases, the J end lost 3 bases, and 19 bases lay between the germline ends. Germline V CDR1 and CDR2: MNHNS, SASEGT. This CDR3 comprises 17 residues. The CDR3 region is CASSQHRTDGDTGELFF. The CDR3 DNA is TGTGCCAGCAGTCAGCACCGGACGGACGGGGACACCGGGGAGCTGTTTTTT.

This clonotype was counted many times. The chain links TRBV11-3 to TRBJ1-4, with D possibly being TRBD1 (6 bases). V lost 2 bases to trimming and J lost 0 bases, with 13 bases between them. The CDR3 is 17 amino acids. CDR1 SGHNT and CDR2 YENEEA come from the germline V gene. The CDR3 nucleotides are TGTGCCAGCAGCTTAAGGGCAGGACAGACAACTAATGAAAAACTGTTTTTT. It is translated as CASSLRAGQTTNEKLFF.

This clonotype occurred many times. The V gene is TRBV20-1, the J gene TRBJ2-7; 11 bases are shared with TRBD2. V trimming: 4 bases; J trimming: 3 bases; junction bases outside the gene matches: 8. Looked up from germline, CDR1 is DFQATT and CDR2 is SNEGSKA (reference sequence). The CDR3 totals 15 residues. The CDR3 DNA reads TGCAGTGCTACCCCGCCTACTAGCGGGAGCTACGAGCAGTACTTC. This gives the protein CSATPPTSGSYEQYF.

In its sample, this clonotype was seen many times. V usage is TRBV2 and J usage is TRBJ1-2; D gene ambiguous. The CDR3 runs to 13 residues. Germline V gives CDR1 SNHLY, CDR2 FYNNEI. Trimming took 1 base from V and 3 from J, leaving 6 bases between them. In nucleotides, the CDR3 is TGTGCCAGCAGTGAAGGGCAGGACTATGGCTACACCTTC. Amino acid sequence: CASSEGQDYGYTF.

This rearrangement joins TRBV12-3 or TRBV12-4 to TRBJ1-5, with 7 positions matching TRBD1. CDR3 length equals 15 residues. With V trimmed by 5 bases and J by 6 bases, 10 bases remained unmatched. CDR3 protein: CASSKRQGGTQPQHF. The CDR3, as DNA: TGTGCCAGCAGTAAACGACAGGGAGGGACTCAGCCCCAGCATTTT.

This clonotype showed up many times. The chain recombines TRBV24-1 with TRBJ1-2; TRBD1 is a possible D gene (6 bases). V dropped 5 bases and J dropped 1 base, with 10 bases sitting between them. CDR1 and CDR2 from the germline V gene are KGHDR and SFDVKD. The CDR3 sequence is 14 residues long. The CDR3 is CATSGRQDNYGYTF. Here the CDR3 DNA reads TGTGCCACCAGTGGGAGACAGGATAACTATGGCTACACCTTC.

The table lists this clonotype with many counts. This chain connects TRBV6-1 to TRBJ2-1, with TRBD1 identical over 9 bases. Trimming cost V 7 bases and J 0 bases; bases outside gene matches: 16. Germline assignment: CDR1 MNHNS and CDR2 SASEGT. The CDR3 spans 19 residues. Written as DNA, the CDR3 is TGTGCCAGCAAATACGGGACAGGGAATTGGGCTGGCTCCTACAATGAGCAGTTCTTC. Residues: CASKYGTGNWAGSYNEQFF.

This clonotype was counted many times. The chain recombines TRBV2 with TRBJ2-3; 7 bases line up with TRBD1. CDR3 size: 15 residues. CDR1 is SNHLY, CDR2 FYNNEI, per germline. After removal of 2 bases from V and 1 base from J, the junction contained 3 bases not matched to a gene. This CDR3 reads CASSERGPGTDTQYF. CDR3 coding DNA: TGTGCCAGCAGTGAAAGGGGGCCGGGCACAGATACGCAGTATTTT. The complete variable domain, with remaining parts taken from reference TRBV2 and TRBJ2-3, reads EPEVTQTPSHQVTQMGQEVILRCVPISNHLYFYWYRQILGQKVEFLVSFYNNEISEKSEIFDDQFSVERPDGSNFTLKIRSTKLEDSAMYFCASSERGPGTDTQYFGPGTRLTVL.

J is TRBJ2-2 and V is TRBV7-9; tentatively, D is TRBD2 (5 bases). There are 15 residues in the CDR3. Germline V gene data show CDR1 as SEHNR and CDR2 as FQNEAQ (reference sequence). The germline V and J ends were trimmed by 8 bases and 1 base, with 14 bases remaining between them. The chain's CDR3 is CASSPGGLNTGELFF. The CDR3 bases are TGTGCCAGCTCCCCGGGCGGGCTGAACACCGGGGAGCTGTTTTTT.

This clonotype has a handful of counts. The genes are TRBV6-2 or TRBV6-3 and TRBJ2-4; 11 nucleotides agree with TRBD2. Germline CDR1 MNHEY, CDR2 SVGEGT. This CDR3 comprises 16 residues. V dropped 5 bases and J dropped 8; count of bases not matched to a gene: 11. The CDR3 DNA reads TGTGCCAGCAGTCCGACTAGCGGGATTGTAGTAGACATTCAGTACTTC. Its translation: CASSPTSGIVVDIQYF.

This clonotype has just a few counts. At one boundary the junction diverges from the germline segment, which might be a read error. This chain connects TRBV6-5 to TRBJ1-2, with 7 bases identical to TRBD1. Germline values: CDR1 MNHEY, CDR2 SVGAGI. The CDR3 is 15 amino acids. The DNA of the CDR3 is TGTGCCAGTAGTTACTACGACCGGGACAGTTATGGCTACACCTTC. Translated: CASSYYDRDSYGYTF.

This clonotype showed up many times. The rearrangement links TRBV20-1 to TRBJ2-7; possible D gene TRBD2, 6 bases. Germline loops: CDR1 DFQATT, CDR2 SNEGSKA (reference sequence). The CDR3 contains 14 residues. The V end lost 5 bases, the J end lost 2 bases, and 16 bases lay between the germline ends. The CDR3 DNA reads TGCAGTGCTTCTCAGCCGGGACTCCCCTACGAGCAGTACTTC. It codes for CSASQPGLPYEQYF.

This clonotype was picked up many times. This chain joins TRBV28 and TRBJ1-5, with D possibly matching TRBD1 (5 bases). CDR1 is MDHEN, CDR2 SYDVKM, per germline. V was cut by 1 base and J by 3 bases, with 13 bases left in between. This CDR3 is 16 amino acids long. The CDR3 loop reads CASSLLAGRVNQPQHF. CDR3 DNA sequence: TGTGCCAGCAGTTTATTGGCAGGGAGGGTCAATCAGCCCCAGCATTTT.

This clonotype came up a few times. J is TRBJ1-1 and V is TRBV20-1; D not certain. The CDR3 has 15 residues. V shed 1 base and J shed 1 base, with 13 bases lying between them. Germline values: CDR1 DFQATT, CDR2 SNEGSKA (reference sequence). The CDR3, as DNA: TGCAGTGCTAGAGTTCCCACGGAGCCGAACACTGAAGCTTTCTTT. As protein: CSARVPTEPNTEAFF.

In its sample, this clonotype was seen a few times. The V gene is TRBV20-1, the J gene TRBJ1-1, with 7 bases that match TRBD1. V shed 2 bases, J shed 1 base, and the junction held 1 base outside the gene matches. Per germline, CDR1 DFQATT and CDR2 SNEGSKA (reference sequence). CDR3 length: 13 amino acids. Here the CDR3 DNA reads TGCAGTGCTAGAAAGGGGGCGAACACTGAAGCTTTCTTT. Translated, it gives CSARKGANTEAFF.

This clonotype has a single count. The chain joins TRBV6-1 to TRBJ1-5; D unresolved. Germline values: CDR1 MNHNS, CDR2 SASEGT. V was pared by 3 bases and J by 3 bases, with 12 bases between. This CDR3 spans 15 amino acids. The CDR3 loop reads CASSDSGLFNQPQHF. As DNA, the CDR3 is TGTGCCAGCAGTGATTCAGGTCTCTTCAATCAGCCCCAGCATTTT.

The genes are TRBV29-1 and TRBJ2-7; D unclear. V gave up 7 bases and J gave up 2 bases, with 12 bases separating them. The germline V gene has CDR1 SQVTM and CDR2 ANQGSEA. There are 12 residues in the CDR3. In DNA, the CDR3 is TGCAGCGCCATCGCCCCAACCTACGAGCAGTACTTC. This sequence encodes CSAIAPTYEQYF.

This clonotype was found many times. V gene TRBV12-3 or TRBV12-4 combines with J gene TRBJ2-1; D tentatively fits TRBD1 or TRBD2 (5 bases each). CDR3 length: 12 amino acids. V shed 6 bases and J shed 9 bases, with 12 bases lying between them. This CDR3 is CASSQGRPEQFF. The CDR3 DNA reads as TGTGCCAGCAGCCAGGGACGACCTGAGCAGTTCTTC.

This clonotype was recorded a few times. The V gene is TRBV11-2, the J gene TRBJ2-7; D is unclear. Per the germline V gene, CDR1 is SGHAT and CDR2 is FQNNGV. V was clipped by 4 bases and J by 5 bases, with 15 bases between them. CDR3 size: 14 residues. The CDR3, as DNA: TGTGCCAGCAGCTCGCTAGTCTCAATGAACGAGCAGTACTTC. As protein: CASSSLVSMNEQYF.

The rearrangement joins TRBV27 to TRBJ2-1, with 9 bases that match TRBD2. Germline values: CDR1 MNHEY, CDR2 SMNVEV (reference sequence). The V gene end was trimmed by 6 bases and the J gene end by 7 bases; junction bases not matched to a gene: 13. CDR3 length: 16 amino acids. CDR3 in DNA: TGTGCCAGCAGGGGGACTCGCGGGAGGGTGGGGAATGAGCAGTTCTTC. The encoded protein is CASRGTRGRVGNEQFF.

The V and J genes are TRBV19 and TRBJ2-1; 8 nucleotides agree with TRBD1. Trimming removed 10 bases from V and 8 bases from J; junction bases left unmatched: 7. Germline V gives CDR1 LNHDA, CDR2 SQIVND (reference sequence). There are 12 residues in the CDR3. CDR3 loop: CATQGASDEQFF. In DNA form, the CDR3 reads TGTGCCACCCAGGGGGCTTCAGATGAGCAGTTCTTC.

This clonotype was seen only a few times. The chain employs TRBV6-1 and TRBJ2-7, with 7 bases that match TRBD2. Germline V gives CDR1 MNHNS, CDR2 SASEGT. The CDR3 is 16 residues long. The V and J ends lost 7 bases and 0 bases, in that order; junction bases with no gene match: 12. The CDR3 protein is CASTTTGRGSSYEQYF. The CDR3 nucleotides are TGTGCCAGCACCACCACGGGACGCGGGAGCTCCTACGAGCAGTACTTC.